The present entry profiles one T cell receptor beta chain with its context. The target antigen is unknown. The CDR3 extends over 13 amino acids. Per the germline V gene, CDR1 is MDHEN and CDR2 is SYDVKM. V was cut by 4 bases and J by 6 bases, with 12 bases left in between. The record originates from a study of T cell repertoires in cytomegalovirus infection. MiXCR, applied by TCRdb to the reads, yields one record per CDR3 protein. The sample lists some 800,000 distinct CDR3 sequences; roughly 28% were seen once. This TCR was sampled from a human donor in good health (CMV status not recorded). Some clones in this sample may be carry-over from other donors' samples. The V call is TRBV28, the J call TRBJ1-2; D possibly corresponds to TRBD1 (6 bases). This material consisted of cultured CD8+ T cells from PBMCs, taken from culture after CMV antigen stimulation. The CDR3 here is CASSSPGEDGYTF. Here the CDR3 DNA reads TGTGCCAGCAGTTCTCCAGGGGAGGATGGCTACACCTTC.